These 26 T cell receptor beta chains originate from one sample sequenced in a study of STAT3 mutations in large granular lymphocyte leukemia. Points from the study as a whole: In T-cell large granular lymphocyte leukemia, about half of patients showed multiple immunodominant subclonotypes.

Their antigens are not known. Here immunoSEQ multiplex PCR was the method, and the copy in TCRdb shows in-frame clones only, minus some. The sample includes approximately 10,000 clones, about 70% seen only once; the top ten take around 50%. The specimen sequenced was peripheral blood mononuclear cells. The receptor set was obtained from a man in his 60s with T-cell large granular lymphocyte leukemia. Some clones in this sample may be carry-over from other donors' samples.

The chain couples TRBV7-2 to TRBJ2-1; 12 nucleotides align to TRBD2. CDR3 size: 14 residues. V lost 5 bases and J lost 10; bases outside the gene matches: 6. CDR1 is SGHTA and CDR2 is FQGNSA in the germline V gene. The CDR3 nucleotides are TGTGCCAGCAGCCGACTAGCGGGAGCGGCGGAGCAGTTCTTC. It translates to CASSRLAGAAEQFF.

This chain connects TRBV28 to TRBJ1-2, with D unclear. V dropped 3 bases and J dropped 10 bases, with 9 bases sitting between them. The CDR3 length is 11 residues. CDR1 is MDHEN and CDR2 is SYDVKM in the germline V gene. CDR3 bases: TGTGCCAGCAGTTTGTCGGGTGCCTACACCTTC. Translation: CASSLSGAYTF.

The rearrangement links TRBV30 to TRBJ1-1; D remains unclear. This CDR3 has 14 amino acids. Germline V gene data show CDR1 as GTSNPN and CDR2 as SVGIG (reference sequence). V gave up 4 bases and J gave up 0 bases, with 12 bases separating them. CDR3 coding DNA: TGTGCCTGGACCCCGGGGAGGATGAACACTGAAGCTTTCTTT. Translation: CAWTPGRMNTEAFF.

The chain joins TRBV11-2 to TRBJ2-1, with TRBD2 matching over 8 bases. This CDR3 contains 15 residues. The germline CDR1 and CDR2 sequences are SGHAT and FQNNGV. Germline trimming cut 1 base from V and 7 bases from J; bases unmatched to any gene: 6. This CDR3 reads CASSLASGPSNEQFF. The DNA of the CDR3 is TGTGCCAGCAGCTTAGCTAGCGGGCCGTCTAATGAGCAGTTCTTC.

The J gene is TRBJ2-7, the V gene TRBV2; 8 bases are shared with TRBD1. Germline-derived CDR1 and CDR2 are SNHLY and FYNNEI. Trimming cost V 6 bases and J 4 bases; bases outside gene matches: 11. This CDR3 is 15 amino acids long. The CDR3 sequence is CASSVDRVLLYEQYF. CDR3 coding DNA: TGTGCCAGCAGCGTGGACAGGGTCTTACTTTACGAGCAGTACTTC.

The rearrangement links TRBV6-1 to TRBJ2-5, with D tentatively TRBD2 (6 bases). This CDR3 has 14 amino acids. Deletions cut 7 bases from V and 7 bases from J, with 19 bases between. Per germline, CDR1 MNHNS and CDR2 SASEGT. In nucleotides, the CDR3 is TGTGCCAGCACCCAAGGATGGGACTCATGGACCCAGTACTTC. This codes for CASTQGWDSWTQYF.

The chain links TRBV30 to TRBJ1-2, with a tentative D call TRBD1 (6 bases). From germline, CDR1 is GTSNPN and CDR2 SVGIG (reference sequence). The CDR3 loop spans 12 amino acids. Trimming took 5 bases from V and 3 from J, leaving 10 bases between them. CDR3 in amino acids: CAWAQGDYGYTF. CDR3 in DNA: TGTGCCTGGGCACAGGGTGACTATGGCTACACCTTC.

This chain connects TRBV5-1 to TRBJ2-1; D is undetermined. The CDR3 has 15 amino acids. Looked up from germline, CDR1 is SGHRS and CDR2 is YFSETQ. Trimming pared 4 bases from V and 5 bases from J, leaving 16 bases between. The CDR3 DNA sequence: TGCGCCAGCAGCCCCAACCGCCCCACAGACAATGAGCAGTTCTTC. As protein: CASSPNRPTDNEQFF. Full variable domain (remainder filled in from reference TRBV5-1 and TRBJ2-1): KAGVTQTPRYLIKTRGQQVTLSCSPISGHRSVSWYQQTPGQGLQFLFEYFSETQRNKGNFPGRFSGRQFSNSRSEMNVSTLELGDSALYLCASSPNRPTDNEQFFGPGTRLTVL.

V usage is TRBV9 and J usage is TRBJ2-3; 11 nucleotides match TRBD1. The V gene's germline CDR1 is SGDLS and CDR2 YYNGEE. V lost 5 bases and J lost 3; bases outside the gene matches: 5. The CDR3 runs 15 residues. The CDR3 DNA reads TGTGCCAGCAGGGGGACAGGGGGGTCAACAGATACGCAGTATTTT. Its protein product is CASRGTGGSTDTQYF.

This rearrangement joins TRBV30 to TRBJ2-5; TRBD2 aligns across 7 bases. There are 14 residues in the CDR3. V trimming: 0 bases; J trimming: 1 base; junction bases outside the gene matches: 2. CDR1 is GTSNPN, CDR2 SVGIG, per germline (reference sequence). The CDR3 sequence: CAWSVASGQETQYF. The CDR3 bases are TGTGCCTGGAGTGTAGCTAGCGGCCAAGAGACCCAGTACTTC. Full variable domain (remainder filled in from reference TRBV30 and TRBJ2-5): SQTIHQWPATLVQPVGSPLSLECTVEGTSNPNLYWYRQAAGRGLQLLFYSVGIGQISSEVPQNLSASRPQDRQFILSSKKLLLSDSGFYLCAWSVASGQETQYFGPGTRLLVL.

The chain links TRBV7-2 to TRBJ1-3; D unresolved. This CDR3 spans 13 amino acids. V shed 4 bases and J shed 0 bases, with 4 bases lying between them. CDR1 and CDR2 (germline): SGHTA, FQGNSA. This chain's CDR3 is CASSSNSGNTIYF. The DNA for the CDR3 is TGTGCCAGCAGCTCCAACTCTGGAAACACCATATATTTT.

The chain is built from TRBV7-9 and TRBJ2-5; 8 nucleotides align to TRBD1. Germline CDR1 reads SEHNR; CDR2 reads FQNEAQ (reference sequence). The J segment lost 5 bases and the V segment lost 0 bases, leaving 11 bases of the junction unmatched. This CDR3 contains 17 residues. The CDR3 reads CASSLALKAGGTETQYF. CDR3 nucleotides: TGTGCCAGCAGCTTAGCGCTAAAAGCAGGGGGCACGGAGACCCAGTACTTC.

In this sample, this clone is hyperexpanded. The chain carries TRBV7-2 and TRBJ1-2, with D unresolved. The CDR3 sequence is 13 residues long. V was trimmed by 1 base and J by 6 bases, leaving 9 bases between them. Looked up from germline, CDR1 is SGHTA and CDR2 is FQGNSA. Here the CDR3 DNA reads TGTGCCAGCAGCTTAGTAGATCAGGATGGCTACACCTTC. This codes for CASSLVDQDGYTF.

This clone showed up just a few times. The rearrangement uses TRBV5-1 and TRBJ2-7; tentatively, D is TRBD2 (6 bases). In germline, CDR1 is SGHRS, CDR2 YFSETQ. The CDR3 runs to 14 residues. V gave up 3 bases and J gave up 2 bases, with 12 bases separating them. For the CDR3, the DNA is TGCGCCAGCAGCTGGGGGGAATACCCCTACGAGCAGTACTTC. Translation gives CASSWGEYPYEQYF.

This rearrangement joins TRBV19 to TRBJ1-1, with D possibly being TRBD1 (6 bases). V shed 3 bases and J shed 0 bases, with 11 bases lying between them. Germline V lookup: CDR1 LNHDA, CDR2 SQIVND (reference sequence). This CDR3 is 15 amino acids long. The CDR3 region has the DNA TGTGCCAGTAGTATCCAGGGGAATATGAACACTGAAGCTTTCTTT. Its translation is CASSIQGNMNTEAFF.

The sample holds one count of this clone. The DNA for the CDR3 is TGTGCCAGCAGGACTACAAGGGACACAGATACGCAGTATTTT. Amino acid sequence: CASRTTRDTDTQYF. This chain links TRBV6-6 with TRBJ2-3, with D possibly TRBD2 on 5 matching bases. V gave up 6 bases and J gave up 2 bases, with 12 bases separating them. Germline V CDR1 and CDR2: MNHNY, SVGAGI (reference sequence). The CDR3 is 14 residues long.

This clone appeared a single time. The chain's CDR3 is CASSFGGSSGRMYF. CDR3 nucleotides: TGTGCCAGCAGCTTCGGCGGGTCTAGCGGGAGGATGTATTTT. The chain joins TRBV27 to TRBJ2-3; 11 bases align to TRBD2. CDR3 length equals 14 residues. The V and J ends lost 6 bases and 14 bases, in that order; junction bases with no gene match: 13. Per the germline V gene, CDR1 is MNHEY and CDR2 is SMNVEV (reference sequence).

The rearrangement uses TRBV5-1 and TRBJ2-1; the match to TRBD2 covers 7 bases. The CDR3 has 13 amino acids. The V segment lost 0 bases and the J segment 9 bases; nucleotides outside the gene matches: 3. Germline V lookup: CDR1 SGHRS, CDR2 YFSETQ. The CDR3 protein is CASSLDTGGEQFF. The CDR3 DNA reads TGCGCCAGCAGCTTGGATACGGGGGGTGAGCAGTTCTTC.

This rearrangement joins TRBV4-3 to TRBJ2-2; 7 nucleotides match TRBD1. The CDR3 is 16 amino acids. Germline values: CDR1 LGHNA, CDR2 YSLEER. V was pared by 1 base and J by 3 bases, with 5 bases of the junction left unmatched. CDR3 nucleotides: TGCGCCAGCAGCCAAGGATCGGGACAGTACACCGGGGAGCTGTTTTTT. Translation gives CASSQGSGQYTGELFF.

The rearrangement joins TRBV27 to TRBJ1-5; D unresolved. Germline loops: CDR1 MNHEY, CDR2 SMNVEV (reference sequence). The V end was cut by 3 bases, the J end by 6 bases, with 12 bases between. The CDR3 loop spans 14 amino acids. DNA for the CDR3: TGTGCCAGCAGTTTTGGCCGCCGTGGTCAGCCCCAGCATTTT. Encoded protein: CASSFGRRGQPQHF.

The J gene is TRBJ2-2, the V gene TRBV25-1; 13 bases are shared with TRBD2. Germline CDR1 and CDR2: MGHDK and SYGVNS. The CDR3 extends over 16 amino acids. V dropped 4 bases and J dropped 4; count of bases not matched to a gene: 3. CDR3: CASSARLAGGTGELFF. The DNA of the CDR3 is TGTGCCAGCAGTGCCCGACTAGCGGGAGGCACCGGGGAGCTGTTTTTT.

This chain connects TRBV7-2 to TRBJ2-2; D call uncertain. Deletions cut 5 bases from V and 7 bases from J, with 14 bases between. CDR3 length: 14 residues. In germline, CDR1 is SGHTA, CDR2 FQGNSA. Written as DNA, the CDR3 is TGTGCCAGCAGCCGCCTCGGAAGAGGCGGGGAGCTGTTTTTT. Its translation: CASSRLGRGGELFF.

This chain uses TRBV5-1 with TRBJ1-1; TRBD1 might be the D (6 bases). The ends were cut back, 0 bases at V and 3 bases at J, with 12 bases in the middle. The CDR3 totals 15 residues. Germline CDR1 reads SGHRS; CDR2 reads YFSETQ. The CDR3 sequence is CASSLGRGVDTEAFF. CDR3 coding DNA: TGCGCCAGCAGCTTGGGCAGGGGTGTGGACACTGAAGCTTTCTTT.

Here the CDR3 reads CASSLSVPRQGSGANVLTF. The CDR3 nucleotides read TGTGCCAGCAGTTTATCGGTCCCCCGCCAGGGATCTGGGGCCAACGTCCTGACTTTC. The chain recombines TRBV27 with TRBJ2-6; TRBD1 might be the D (5 bases). CDR1 and CDR2 (germline): MNHEY, SMNVEV (reference sequence). The CDR3 length is 19 residues. The V end lost 0 bases, the J end lost 1 base, and 16 bases lay between the germline ends.

The chain links TRBV18 to TRBJ2-1, with D maybe TRBD1 (8 bases). The CDR3 length is 15 residues. Trimming removed 5 bases at V and 4 bases at J, with 15 bases between. Germline assignment: CDR1 KGHSH and CDR2 LQKENI. The CDR3 coding sequence is TGTGCCAGCTCAACACAGGGGGGGGCATACAATGAGCAGTTCTTC. This translates into CASSTQGGAYNEQFF. The full variable domain, with the rest looked up from reference TRBV18 and TRBJ2-1, is NAGVMQNPRHLVRRRGQEARLRCSPMKGHSHVYWYRQLPEEGLKFMVYLQKENIIDESGMPKERFSAEFPKEGPSILRIQQVVRGDSAAYFCASSTQGGAYNEQFFGPGTRLTVL.

The chain combines TRBV28 with TRBJ1-4, with TRBD1 identical over 8 bases. This CDR3 contains 18 residues. Germline CDR1 reads MDHEN; CDR2 reads SYDVKM. Trimming at V came to 2 bases and at J to 7 bases, leaving 15 bases not matched to a gene. The DNA of the CDR3 is TGTGCCAGCAGTTTAGCCCAACTACAGGGGGTATGGGTTGAAAAACTGTTTTTT. Its translation is CASSLAQLQGVWVEKLFF.